The rows below give T cell receptor beta chains drawn from one sample of a study of cytomegalovirus exposure and HLA in healthy donors. Libraries were prepared by immunoSEQ multiplex PCR; TCRdb keeps only in-frame clonotypes and omits some of them. The table for this sample gives approximately 77,000 clones. The source material was PBMCs. These receptors originate from a man aged 30 to 45 in good health and CMV-seronegative. Each CDR3 is given without its conserved first and last residue. Each record gives: V gene, CDR3 protein.

TRBV7-9	ASSPRVYGYT
TRBV4-3	ASSTTGDQPQH
TRBV5-1	ASSYRGQRNEQF
TRBV6-1	ASSETSGGWLANEQF
TRBV7-2	ASTPQGSPGYT
TRBV2	ASSDSWDSQETQY
TRBV7-2	ASSLGPGNQPQH
TRBV9	ASSVEDNRSPYGYT
TRBV7-2	ASGSTRGHTEAF
TRBV12-5	ASGFPSGLAGLLEQY
TRBV2	ASSAEVEETQY
TRBV5-6	ASSIMTGVDSGYT
TRBV6-5	ASRPIPGSYEQY
TRBV4-2	ASSQELLTGGMINEQF
TRBV10-3	AALCDYGNQPQH
TRBV7-9	ASSSLHTDTQY
TRBV18	ASSPIAGGADTQY
TRBV18	ASSPSGGGQPQH
TRBV5-1	ASSLNSKAGYGTQY
TRBV7-9	ASSLRPPGSYNSPLH
TRBV11-3	ASSLAGGRNGYT
TRBV19	ASSIAGTLSYEQY
TRBV4-1	ASSQDSRLPNYGYT
TRBV5-1	DSSLVPYEASSRETQY
TRBV5-1	ASSVNAGYATDTQY
TRBV9	ASSGVAGGPVEDTQY
TRBV4-2	ASSPLAGGIDEQY
TRBV25-1	ASRQSGKKDTQY